Listed here are 24 T cell receptor beta chains from one sample, sequenced in a study of T cell changes during pregnancy in multiple sclerosis. TCRdb keeps only in-frame clones here, not all; method: immunoSEQ multiplex PCR. The table shows around 100,000 clones, with more than 85% occurring only once. The source material was peripheral blood, sampled in the third trimester of pregnancy. The receptors shown here come from a female donor with multiple sclerosis, enrolled in a pregnancy study.

This clone showed up just once. The chain uses TRBV5-1 and TRBJ2-5; weak D call: TRBD1 (5 bases). CDR3 length: 14 residues. Germline V gene sequence: CDR1 SGHRS, CDR2 YFSETQ. V shed 0 bases and J shed 1 base, with 7 bases lying between them. CDR3 sequence reads: CASSLDTGQETQYF. The CDR3 nucleotides are TGCGCCAGCAGCTTGGATACAGGCCAAGAGACCCAGTACTTC.

The CDR3: CASSEAGQADGYTF. Here the CDR3 DNA reads TGTGCCAGCAGCGAGGCAGGGCAGGCGGATGGCTACACCTTC. The J gene is TRBJ1-2, the V gene TRBV9, with D tentatively TRBD1 (5 bases). Trimming took off 3 bases at V and 6 bases at J, with 15 bases between the two ends. Germline values: CDR1 SGDLS, CDR2 YYNGEE. This CDR3 region has 14 residues.

V is TRBV9 and J is TRBJ2-2; D is perhaps TRBD1 (6 bases). The CDR3 has 16 amino acids. With 3 bases removed from V and 1 base from J, the gap between germline ends came to 13 bases. Germline CDR1 and CDR2: SGDLS and YYNGEE. The CDR3 nucleotides are TGTGCCAGCAGCGGACGGACAGTAAAGAACACCGGGGAGCTGTTTTTT. Translation: CASSGRTVKNTGELFF.

This chain connects TRBV5-8 to TRBJ1-5, with TRBD1 matching over 7 bases. The junction had 3 bases not matched to a gene; V was cut back by 4 bases and J by 5 bases. The CDR3 consists of 13 residues. The germline CDR1 and CDR2 sequences are SGHTS and YDEGEE. CDR3 loop: CASSRGQDQPQHF. Here the CDR3 DNA reads TGTGCCAGCAGCCGAGGACAGGATCAGCCCCAGCATTTT.

The gene calls are TRBV19 and TRBJ1-5; a weak D match, TRBD1 (6 bases). The V gene lost 6 bases and the J gene lost 6 bases, with 6 bases spanning the gap. Germline V gene sequence: CDR1 LNHDA, CDR2 SQIVND (reference sequence). The CDR3 is made up of 11 amino acids. Here the CDR3 reads CASSRGQPQHF. The CDR3 DNA reads TGTGCCAGTAGCAGGGGTCAGCCCCAGCATTTT.

The J gene is TRBJ2-3, the V gene TRBV5-1; 10 nucleotides match TRBD2. Germline lookup yields CDR1 SGHRS and CDR2 YFSETQ. CDR3 length equals 16 residues. The V segment lost 3 bases and the J segment 4 bases; nucleotides outside the gene matches: 8. The CDR3 DNA is TGCGCCAGCAGCTCGAAAGCGGGAGGGCCGGCAGATACGCAGTATTTT. Translation: CASSSKAGGPADTQYF.

V gene TRBV7-9 combines with J gene TRBJ2-7; 11 positions agree with TRBD2. This CDR3 has 14 amino acids. V shed 2 bases, J shed 6 bases, and the junction held 3 bases outside the gene matches. Germline CDR1 is SEHNR and CDR2 is FQNEAQ (reference sequence). The CDR3 region is CASSLSTSGGEQYF. The CDR3 nucleotides read TGTGCCAGCAGCTTATCCACTAGCGGGGGCGAGCAGTACTTC.

V gene TRBV11-3 combines with J gene TRBJ1-5; 7 bases agree with TRBD1. This CDR3 is 15 amino acids long. V dropped 2 bases and J dropped 6; count of bases not matched to a gene: 7. Germline-derived CDR1 and CDR2 are SGHNT and YENEEA. The CDR3 spells CASSLTTGVGQPQHF. The DNA of the CDR3 is TGTGCCAGCAGCTTAACCACAGGGGTTGGTCAGCCCCAGCATTTT.

The rearrangement joins TRBV28 to TRBJ2-1, with 10 bases matching TRBD2. V was pared by 6 bases and J by 9 bases, with 8 bases of the junction left unmatched. The germline V gene has CDR1 MDHEN and CDR2 SYDVKM. The CDR3 spans 14 residues. The CDR3 DNA reads as TGTGCCAGCAGAAAAGCGGGAGGGCACGGTGAGCAGTTCTTC. Amino acid sequence: CASRKAGGHGEQFF. Full variable domain (missing parts from reference TRBV28 and TRBJ2-1): DVKVTQSSRYLVKRTGEKVFLECVQDMDHENMFWYRQDPGLGLRLIYFSYDVKMKEKGDIPEGYSVSREKKERFSLILESASTNQTSMYLCASRKAGGHGEQFFGPGTRLTVL.

The rearrangement joins TRBV10-3 to TRBJ2-3; 8 bases agree with TRBD2. With 8 bases clipped from V and 4 bases from J, the junction kept 11 bases outside the gene matches. The CDR3 loop spans 15 amino acids. Germline V gene data show CDR1 as ENHRY and CDR2 as SYGVKD. The CDR3 coding sequence is TGTGCCATCGGGGATAGCGGGACGAGGGCAGATACGCAGTATTTT. Amino acids: CAIGDSGTRADTQYF.

The rearrangement joins TRBV21-1 to TRBJ2-6; the D call of TRBD1 is as the table states it, not checked on the DNA. TRBV21-1 is an annotated pseudogene. This CDR3 has 18 amino acids. The CDR3 DNA sequence: TGTGCCAGCAGCAAAGTCTTCACAGGGATAAACGGGGCCAACGTCCTGACTTTC. Its translation: CASSKVFTGINGANVLTF.

The chain carries TRBV6-6 and TRBJ2-7; 11 nucleotides match TRBD1. With 5 bases clipped from V and 5 bases from J, the junction kept 8 bases outside the gene matches. Germline-derived CDR1 and CDR2 are MNHNY and SVGAGI (reference sequence). The CDR3 totals 15 residues. The DNA of the CDR3 is TGTGCCAGCAGTGGCCGGGACAGGGGGTACGACGAGCAGTACTTC. This sequence encodes CASSGRDRGYDEQYF.

This chain's CDR3 is CASSTGIFGKLFF. Here the CDR3 DNA reads TGTGCCAGTAGTACAGGGATTTTCGGAAAACTGTTTTTT. V gene TRBV19 combines with J gene TRBJ1-4; a weak D match, TRBD1 (5 bases). V was trimmed by 4 bases and J by 10 bases, leaving 13 bases between them. Germline V lookup: CDR1 LNHDA, CDR2 SQIVND (reference sequence). There are 13 residues in the CDR3.

This clone was picked up one time. CDR3 amino acids: CASSGDRSSEKLFF. CDR3 DNA sequence: TGTGCCAGCTCAGGAGACAGGTCAAGTGAAAAACTGTTTTTT. The chain uses TRBV18 and TRBJ1-4; D perhaps matches TRBD1 (6 bases). The CDR3 has 14 amino acids. Looked up from germline, CDR1 is KGHSH and CDR2 is LQKENI. V lost 5 bases, J lost 7 bases, and 14 bases lay in between. Drawing the rest from reference TRBV18 and TRBJ1-4, the complete variable domain is NAGVMQNPRHLVRRRGQEARLRCSPMKGHSHVYWYRQLPEEGLKFMVYLQKENIIDESGMPKERFSAEFPKEGPSILRIQQVVRGDSAAYFCASSGDRSSEKLFFGSGTQLSVL.

The chain couples TRBV6-6 to TRBJ2-2; no clear D. The germline gives CDR1 MNHNY, CDR2 SVGAGI (reference sequence). The CDR3 sequence is 14 residues long. The germline V and J ends were trimmed by 7 bases and 2 bases, with 11 bases remaining between them. The CDR3 DNA sequence: TGTGCCAGCACCTACTTGTTCAACACCGGGGAGCTGTTTTTT. Amino acid sequence: CASTYLFNTGELFF.

The genes are TRBV7-9 and TRBJ2-7, with D possibly matching TRBD1 (5 bases). Germline values: CDR1 SEHNR, CDR2 FQNEAQ (reference sequence). V was trimmed by 5 bases and J by 2 bases, leaving 13 bases between them. This CDR3 has 14 residues. CDR3 bases: TGTGCCAGCAGCCCTCTCCAGGGTCCCTACGAGCAGTACTTC. This codes for CASSPLQGPYEQYF.

In this sample, this clone turned up once. V and J are TRBV19 and TRBJ2-1; 10 bases agree with TRBD1. The junction had 7 bases not matched to a gene; V was cut back by 7 bases and J by 4 bases. The CDR3 contains 15 residues. The germline V gene encodes CDR1 LNHDA and CDR2 SQIVND (reference sequence). DNA for the CDR3: TGTGCCAGTACCCTCGGACAGGGGGGATACAATGAGCAGTTCTTC. Amino acids: CASTLGQGGYNEQFF.

This chain uses TRBV29-1 with TRBJ2-3; no reliable D call. Germline CDR1 SQVTM, CDR2 ANQGSEA. CDR3 length: 11 amino acids. Trimming cost V 4 bases and J 5 bases, with 7 bases left between them. Here the CDR3 reads CSVGRVDTQYF. CDR3 coding DNA: TGCAGCGTTGGAAGAGTAGATACGCAGTATTTT.

The chain joins TRBV7-2 to TRBJ2-3; D is uncertain. Looked up from germline, CDR1 is SGHTA and CDR2 is FQGNSA. The CDR3 covers 13 residues. Deletions cut 5 bases from V and 2 bases from J, with 8 bases between. CDR3 nucleotide sequence: TGTGCCAGCAGCCGTAGAGTCACAGATACGCAGTATTTT. Protein sequence: CASSRRVTDTQYF.

The rearrangement links TRBV5-4 to TRBJ1-1; no firm D call. V lost 0 bases to trimming and J lost 1 base, with 7 bases between them. CDR1 is SGHNT, CDR2 YYREEE, per germline (reference sequence). This CDR3 spans 14 amino acids. The CDR3 sequence: CASSLERENTEAFF. CDR3 nucleotides: TGTGCCAGCAGCTTGGAGAGGGAGAACACTGAAGCTTTCTTT.

The chain couples TRBV10-3 to TRBJ2-1; 9 bases map to TRBD2. V lost 11 bases, J lost 0 bases, and 11 bases stayed unmatched. CDR1 ENHRY and CDR2 SYGVKD come from the germline V gene. This CDR3 has 16 residues. The DNA for the CDR3 is TGTGCCGCCAGACAGGGTAGCGGGAGCTCCTACAATGAGCAGTTCTTC. It encodes CAARQGSGSSYNEQFF.

The chain couples TRBV7-2 to TRBJ2-5; 11 bases map to TRBD1. Trimming took 5 bases from V and 5 from J; bases not matched to a gene: 7. CDR1 is SGHTA and CDR2 is FQGNSA in the germline V gene. The CDR3 spans 15 residues. The CDR3, as DNA: TGTGCCAGCAGCCCCTGGGACAGGGGGTGGGAGACCCAGTACTTC. This encodes CASSPWDRGWETQYF.

The chain uses TRBV18 and TRBJ2-7; tentatively, D is TRBD1 (5 bases). V was shortened by 1 base and J by 7 bases, with 17 bases between the two germline ends. Germline assignment: CDR1 KGHSH and CDR2 LQKENI. This CDR3 is 15 amino acids long. The CDR3 DNA reads as TGTGCCAGCTCACCACAATTGCAGGGATCGAGTGAGCAGTACTTC. Its translation: CASSPQLQGSSEQYF.

The chain is built from TRBV29-1 and TRBJ2-7; 8 nucleotides line up with TRBD1. The CDR3 totals 11 residues. Germline CDR1 reads SQVTM; CDR2 reads ANQGSEA. V trimming: 7 bases; J trimming: 4 bases; junction bases outside the gene matches: 3. The CDR3 region has the DNA TGCAGCGCGCGACAGGGGTACGAGCAGTACTTC. It yields the protein CSARQGYEQYF.